This passage covers 5 T cell receptor beta chains from one sample sequenced in a study of blood T cells in healthy people across ages. Alongside a J-beta primer mix, a sample-barcoded 5' primer served in a second PCR lasting roughly 6 to 11 cycles. TCRdb recomputed calls from the 5' RACE reads with MiXCR, one row per CDR3 protein. The table records fewer than 900,000 distinct CDR3 sequences, approximately 43% of them present only once. Sequencing was performed on blood. The receptor set was obtained from a woman aged 60-75 years in good health.

The chain employs TRBV20-1 and TRBJ2-5; 8 bases match TRBD2. This CDR3 spans 13 amino acids. The J segment lost 3 bases and the V segment lost 6 bases, leaving 6 bases of the junction unmatched. The germline gives CDR1 DFQATT, CDR2 SNEGSKA (reference sequence). The DNA of the CDR3 is TGCAGTGCCGGGGGACTAGTCAAAGAGACCCAGTACTTC. It yields the protein CSAGGLVKETQYF.

CDR3 sequence (DNA): TGTGCCAGCAGTGCGGGACAGACCATTCCCTCCTACGAGCAGTACTTC. This encodes CASSAGQTIPSYEQYF. The chain employs TRBV12-3 or TRBV12-4 and TRBJ2-7; possible D gene TRBD1, 7 bases. There are 16 residues in the CDR3. V lost 5 bases and J 0 bases, leaving 17 bases between the germline ends.

This clonotype was counted between two and nine times. The rearrangement uses TRBV29-1 and TRBJ1-4; 10 bases are a match to TRBD1. Germline V CDR1 and CDR2: SQVTM, ANQGSEA. The CDR3 is 13 amino acids. Trimming cost V 5 bases and J 5 bases; bases outside gene matches: 2. CDR3 bases: TGCAGCGTTTTGGACAGGGGGAATGAAAAACTGTTTTTT. Protein product: CSVLDRGNEKLFF.

This chain joins TRBV28 and TRBJ2-1; 11 bases map to TRBD2. Near its end, the DNA agrees better with TRBJ2-7, so the J call may be wrong. From germline, CDR1 is MDHEN and CDR2 SYDVKM. The CDR3 contains 16 residues. CDR3 loop: CASKSSGRAWLGEQYF. CDR3 coding DNA: TGTGCCAGCAAGAGTAGCGGGAGGGCCTGGCTTGGCGAGCAGTACTTC.

The J gene is TRBJ2-3, the V gene TRBV20-1, with a possible D match to TRBD1 (6 bases). This CDR3 has 16 amino acids. V lost 1 base to trimming and J lost 3 bases, with 17 bases between them. CDR1 DFQATT and CDR2 SNEGSKA come from the germline V gene (reference sequence). CDR3 sequence reads: CSARVRQAGPTDTQYF. The CDR3, as DNA: TGCAGTGCTAGAGTCCGACAGGCAGGTCCGACAGATACGCAGTATTTT.